This section outlines one T cell receptor beta chain sequence together with its context. What it binds is unknown. This sample stems from a study of CD8+CD57+ T cells in acquired aplastic anemia. Broader study findings: Researchers reported that CD8+ Simpson's diversity was not significantly different in patients versus controls.

Sequenced patients had shown CD8+CD57+ cell expansion by flow cytometry. Patients uniformly had severe acquired aplastic anemia. V was clipped by 6 bases and J by 8 bases; unmatched bases: 5. The CDR3 has 13 amino acids. CDR1 and CDR2 from the germline V gene are MDHEN and SYDVKM. Genomic DNA acted as the template from which TCR beta VDJ combination and CDR3 sequence profiling were carried out. TCRdb passed the reads through MiXCR, listing each CDR3 protein once. Found here are roughly 160,000 distinct CDR3 sequences, 40% to 50% of them singletons; the top ten hold about 3%. The sample comprised sorted CD4+, CD8+, or CD8+CD57+ T cells (not recorded which) from PBMCs. This sequence joins TRBV28 and TRBJ1-4; 8 bases are a match to TRBD1. The sequence was obtained from a human donor with aplastic anemia. The CDR3 DNA is TGTGCCAGCAGATCGGGACAGGACGAAAAACTGTTTTTT. Amino acids: CASRSGQDEKLFF.